This T cell receptor (beta chain) emerged from a study of blood T cells in healthy people across ages. Points from the study as a whole: Comparison with aged donors showed that long-lived donors had more naive CD4+ cells and higher diversity.

Trimming removed 7 bases from V and 3 bases from J, with 18 bases in between. Germline-derived CDR1 and CDR2 are MGHDK and SYGVNS. CDR3 length: 15 residues. Each donor had 9 to 10 milliliters of peripheral blood drawn. There are a few counts of this clonotype. Its antigen is unknown. A second PCR of roughly 6 to 12 cycles used a sample-barcoded 5' primer and a J-beta primer mix. TCRdb reprocessed the 5' RACE reads via MiXCR and lists one record per CDR3 protein. The profile shows 700,000 to 1,000,000 distinct CDR3 sequences, under 45% of them singletons. The chain is built from TRBV25-1 and TRBJ2-5, with D tentatively TRBD1 or TRBD2 (5 bases each). The origin of this receptor is a man between 60 and 70 years old in good health. The sequencing sample was made of blood. The CDR3 nucleotides read TGTGCCAGCACCTTTCGGTCGGGGCGGGAAGAGACCCAGTACTTC. Translated, it gives CASTFRSGREETQYF. The entire variable domain, with the rest obtained from reference TRBV25-1 and TRBJ2-5, is as follows: EADIYQTPRYLVIGTGKKITLECSQTMGHDKMYWYQQDPGMELHLIHYSYGVNSTEKGDLSSESTVSRIRTEHFPLTLESARPSHTSQYLCASTFRSGREETQYFGPGTRLLVL.